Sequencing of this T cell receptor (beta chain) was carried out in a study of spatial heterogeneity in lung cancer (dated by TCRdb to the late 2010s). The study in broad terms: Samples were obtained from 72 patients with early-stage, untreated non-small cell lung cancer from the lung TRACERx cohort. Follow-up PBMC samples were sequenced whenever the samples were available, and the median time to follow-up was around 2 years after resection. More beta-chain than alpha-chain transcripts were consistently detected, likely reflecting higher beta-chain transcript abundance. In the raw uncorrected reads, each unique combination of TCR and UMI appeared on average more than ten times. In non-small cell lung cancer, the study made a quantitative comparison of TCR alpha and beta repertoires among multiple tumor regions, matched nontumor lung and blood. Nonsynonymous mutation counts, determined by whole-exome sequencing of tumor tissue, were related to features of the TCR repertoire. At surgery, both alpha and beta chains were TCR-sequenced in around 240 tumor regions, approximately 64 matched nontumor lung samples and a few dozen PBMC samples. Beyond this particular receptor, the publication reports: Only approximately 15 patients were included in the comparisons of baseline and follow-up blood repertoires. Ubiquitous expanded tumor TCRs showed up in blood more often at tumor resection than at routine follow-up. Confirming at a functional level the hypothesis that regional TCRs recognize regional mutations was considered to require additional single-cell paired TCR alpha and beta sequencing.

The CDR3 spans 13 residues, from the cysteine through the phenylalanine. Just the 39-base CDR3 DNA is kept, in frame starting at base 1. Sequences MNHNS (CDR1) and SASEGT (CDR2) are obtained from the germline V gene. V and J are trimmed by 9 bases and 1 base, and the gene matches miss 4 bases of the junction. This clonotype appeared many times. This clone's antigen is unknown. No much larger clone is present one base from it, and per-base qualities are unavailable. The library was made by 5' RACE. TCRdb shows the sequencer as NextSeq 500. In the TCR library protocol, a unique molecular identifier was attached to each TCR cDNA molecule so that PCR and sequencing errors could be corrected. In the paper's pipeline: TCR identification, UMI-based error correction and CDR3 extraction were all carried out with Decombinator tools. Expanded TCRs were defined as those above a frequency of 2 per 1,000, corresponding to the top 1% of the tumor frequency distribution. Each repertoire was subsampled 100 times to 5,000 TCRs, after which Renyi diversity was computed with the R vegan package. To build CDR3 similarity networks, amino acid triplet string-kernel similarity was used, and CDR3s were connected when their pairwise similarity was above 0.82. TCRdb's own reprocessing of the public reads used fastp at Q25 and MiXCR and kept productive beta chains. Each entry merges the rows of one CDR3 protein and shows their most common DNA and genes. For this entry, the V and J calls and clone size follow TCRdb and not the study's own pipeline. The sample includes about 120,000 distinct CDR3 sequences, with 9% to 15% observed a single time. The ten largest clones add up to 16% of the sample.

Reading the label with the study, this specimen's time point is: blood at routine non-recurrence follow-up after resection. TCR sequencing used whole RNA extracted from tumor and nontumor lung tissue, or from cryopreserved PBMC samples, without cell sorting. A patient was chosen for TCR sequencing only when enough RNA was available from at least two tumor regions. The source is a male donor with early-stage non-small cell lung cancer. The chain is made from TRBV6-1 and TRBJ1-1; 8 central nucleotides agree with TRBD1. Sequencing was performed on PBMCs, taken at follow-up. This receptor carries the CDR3 CASWDRRNTEAFF. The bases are TGTGCCAGTTGGGACAGGAGGAACACTGAAGCTTTCTTT.